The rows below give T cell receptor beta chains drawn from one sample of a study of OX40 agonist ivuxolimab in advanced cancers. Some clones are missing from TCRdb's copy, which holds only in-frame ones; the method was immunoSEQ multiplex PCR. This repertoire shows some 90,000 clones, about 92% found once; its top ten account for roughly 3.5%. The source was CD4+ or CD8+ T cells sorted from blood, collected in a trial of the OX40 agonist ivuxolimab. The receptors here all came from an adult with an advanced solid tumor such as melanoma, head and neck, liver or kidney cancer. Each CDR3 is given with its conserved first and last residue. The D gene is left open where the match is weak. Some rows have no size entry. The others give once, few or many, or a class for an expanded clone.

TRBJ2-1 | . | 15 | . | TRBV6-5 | CASSYGWGPGNEQFF | TGTGCCAGCAGTTACGGGTGGGGGCCGGGGAATGAGCAGTTCTTC
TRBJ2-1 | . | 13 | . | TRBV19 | CASNSGPLYEQFF | TGTGCCAGTAATTCCGGACCGCTCTATGAGCAGTTCTTC
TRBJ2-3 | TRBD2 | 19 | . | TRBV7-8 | CASSLSASGSAGLTDTQYF | TGTGCCAGCAGCTTATCCGCTAGCGGGAGTGCGGGTCTGACAGATACGCAGTATTTT
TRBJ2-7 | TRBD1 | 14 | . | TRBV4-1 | CASSLFGQGYEQYF | TGCGCCAGCAGCCTTTTTGGACAGGGCTACGAGCAGTACTTC
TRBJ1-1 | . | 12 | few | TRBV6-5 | CASSYGGGEAFF | TGTGCCAGCAGTTACGGGGGCGGTGAAGCTTTCTTT
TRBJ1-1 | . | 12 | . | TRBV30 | CAWSTAGPLAFF | TGTGCCTGGAGTACCGCGGGACCGTTAGCTTTCTTT
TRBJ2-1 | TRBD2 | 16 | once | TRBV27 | CASSSPGTSVYNEQFF | TGTGCCAGCAGTAGTCCCGGGACTAGCGTGTACAATGAGCAGTTCTTC
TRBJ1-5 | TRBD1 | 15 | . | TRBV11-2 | CASSWGQGISQPQHF | TGTGCCAGCAGCTGGGGACAGGGGATTAGTCAGCCCCAGCATTTT
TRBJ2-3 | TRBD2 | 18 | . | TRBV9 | CASTRGLLGPTLTDTQYF | TGTGCCAGCACGCGGGGGTTACTTGGGCCAACTCTCACAGATACGCAGTATTTT
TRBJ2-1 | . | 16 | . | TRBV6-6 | CASSYPTTAPYNEQFF | TGTGCCAGCAGTTACCCGACGACAGCCCCCTACAATGAGCAGTTCTTC
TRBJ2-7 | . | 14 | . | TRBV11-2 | CASSLLTDSYEQYF | TGTGCCAGCAGCTTACTGACAGACTCCTACGAGCAGTACTTC
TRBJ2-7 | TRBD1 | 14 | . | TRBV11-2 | CASSLTGERYEQYF | TGTGCCAGCAGCTTGACAGGGGAGAGGTACGAGCAGTACTTC
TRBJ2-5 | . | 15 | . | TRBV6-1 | CASSGVLDPQETQYF | TGTGCCAGCAGTGGTGTTCTAGATCCCCAAGAGACCCAGTACTTC
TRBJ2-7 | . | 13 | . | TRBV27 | CASSLSPSYEQYF | TGTGCCAGCAGTTTATCTCCGTCCTACGAGCAGTACTTC
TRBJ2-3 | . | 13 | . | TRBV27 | CASSSQGFDTQYF | TGTGCCAGCAGTTCCCAGGGGTTCGATACGCAGTATTTT
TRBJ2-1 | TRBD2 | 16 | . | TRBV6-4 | CASSDSASGVYNEQFF | TGTGCCAGCAGTGACTCGGCTAGCGGGGTCTACAATGAGCAGTTCTTC
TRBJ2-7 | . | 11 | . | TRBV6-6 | CASSVGYEQYF | TGTGCCAGCAGTGTCGGGTACGAGCAGTACTTC
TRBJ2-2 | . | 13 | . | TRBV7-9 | CATHLRPSDELFF | TGTGCCACCCACCTACGGCCTTCGGATGAGCTGTTTTTT
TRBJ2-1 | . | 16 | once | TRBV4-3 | CASSQVKGLSYNEQFF | TGCGCCAGCAGCCAAGTTAAGGGGCTCTCCTACAATGAGCAGTTCTTC
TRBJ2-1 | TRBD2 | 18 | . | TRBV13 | CASSPRGLAGGPFNEQFF | TGTGCCAGCAGCCCTCGGGGACTAGCGGGGGGGCCGTTTAATGAGCAGTTCTTC
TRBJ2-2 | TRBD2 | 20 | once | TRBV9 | CASSALGSPNRGGDTGELFF | TGTGCCAGCAGTGCCCTTGGAAGTCCGAACCGGGGGGGCGACACCGGGGAGCTGTTTTTT
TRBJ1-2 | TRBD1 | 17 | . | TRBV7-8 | CASSLAGTGQGARGYTF | TGTGCCAGCAGCTTGGCCGGAACAGGACAGGGGGCGCGCGGCTACACCTTC
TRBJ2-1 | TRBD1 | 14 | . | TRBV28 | CASSPSTGSYEQFF | TGTGCCAGCAGTCCCTCGACAGGGTCGTATGAGCAGTTCTTC
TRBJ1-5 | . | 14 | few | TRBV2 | CASGVQGRNQPQHF | TGTGCCAGCGGGGTACAGGGAAGAAATCAGCCCCAGCATTTT
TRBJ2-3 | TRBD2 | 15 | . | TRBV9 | CASSGSGRAADTQYF | TGTGCCAGCAGCGGTAGCGGGAGGGCGGCAGATACGCAGTATTTT